The clone carrying this TCR beta chain was observed a handful of times. Germline V gene data show CDR1 as LNHDA and CDR2 as SQIVND (reference sequence). CDR3 length: 15 amino acids. Trimming took 3 bases from V and 2 from J; bases not matched to a gene: 3. PCR amplification relied on 60 Vbeta primers (plus 13 Jbeta primers). This table comes from immunoSEQ multiplex PCR, and its TCRdb copy is limited to in-frame clones, with some not included. The sample records hundreds of thousands of clones, around 83% being singletons. The data were taken from a study of cytomegalovirus exposure and HLA in healthy donors.

This sequence originates from a girl aged 2-9 years in good health and CMV-seronegative. This chain joins TRBV19 and TRBJ2-7; 11 nucleotides match TRBD1. Sequencing input: PBMCs. The CDR3 DNA reads TGTGCCAGTAGTATTCCGGGACAGGGGGCCTACGAGCAGTACTTC. Its translation is CASSIPGQGAYEQYF.